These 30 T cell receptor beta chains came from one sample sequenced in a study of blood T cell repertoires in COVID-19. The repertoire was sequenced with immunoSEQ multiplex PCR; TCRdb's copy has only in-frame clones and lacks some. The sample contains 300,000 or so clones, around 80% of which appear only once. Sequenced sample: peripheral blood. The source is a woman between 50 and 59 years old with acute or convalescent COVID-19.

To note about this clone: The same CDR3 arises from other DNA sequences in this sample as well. CDR3 DNA sequence: TGTGCCTGGGCCCTACAGGGGAACTATGGCTACACCTTC. Translation: CAWALQGNYGYTF. This chain uses TRBV30 with TRBJ1-2; TRBD1 matches 7 bases. Germline V lookup: CDR1 GTSNPN, CDR2 SVGIG (reference sequence). This CDR3 region has 13 residues. V gave up 5 bases and J gave up 2 bases; unmatched junction bases: 5.

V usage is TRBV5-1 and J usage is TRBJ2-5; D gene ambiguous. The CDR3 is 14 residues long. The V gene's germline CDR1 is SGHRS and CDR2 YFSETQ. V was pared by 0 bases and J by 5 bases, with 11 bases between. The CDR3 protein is CASSLASSRETQYF. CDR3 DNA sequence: TGCGCCAGCAGCTTGGCCTCGTCCAGGGAGACCCAGTACTTC.

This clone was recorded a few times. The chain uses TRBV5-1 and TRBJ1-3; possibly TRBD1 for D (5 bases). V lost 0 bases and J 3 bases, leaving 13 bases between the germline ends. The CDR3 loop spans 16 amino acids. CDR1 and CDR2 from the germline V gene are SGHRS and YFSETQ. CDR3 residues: CASSLAGLRSGNTIYF. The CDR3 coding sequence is TGCGCCAGCAGCTTGGCAGGGTTAAGGAGTGGAAACACCATATATTTT.

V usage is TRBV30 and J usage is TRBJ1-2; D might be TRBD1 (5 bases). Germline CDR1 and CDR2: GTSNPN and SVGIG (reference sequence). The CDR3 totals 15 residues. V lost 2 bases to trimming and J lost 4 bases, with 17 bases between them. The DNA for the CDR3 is TGTGCCTGGAGTTTACCCGGAAGGGGAGGCTATGGCTACACCTTC. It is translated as CAWSLPGRGGYGYTF. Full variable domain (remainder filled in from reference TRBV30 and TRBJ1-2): SQTIHQWPATLVQPVGSPLSLECTVEGTSNPNLYWYRQAAGRGLQLLFYSVGIGQISSEVPQNLSASRPQDRQFILSSKKLLLSDSGFYLCAWSLPGRGGYGYTFGSGTRLTVV.

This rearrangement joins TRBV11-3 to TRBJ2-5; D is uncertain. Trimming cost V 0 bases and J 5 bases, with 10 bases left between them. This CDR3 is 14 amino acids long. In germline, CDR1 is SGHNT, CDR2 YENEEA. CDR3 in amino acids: CASSLDSAEETQYF. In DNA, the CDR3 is TGTGCCAGCAGCTTAGATAGTGCGGAGGAGACCCAGTACTTC.

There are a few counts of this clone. CDR3 DNA: TGCGCCAGCAGCTTAATAGGACAGAACACCGGGGAGCTGTTTTTT. Translated: CASSLIGQNTGELFF. The rearrangement links TRBV5-1 to TRBJ2-2; TRBD1 might be the D (5 bases). The V and J ends lost 2 bases and 1 base respectively, with 9 bases between them. Germline V gene data show CDR1 as SGHRS and CDR2 as YFSETQ. This CDR3 has 15 residues.

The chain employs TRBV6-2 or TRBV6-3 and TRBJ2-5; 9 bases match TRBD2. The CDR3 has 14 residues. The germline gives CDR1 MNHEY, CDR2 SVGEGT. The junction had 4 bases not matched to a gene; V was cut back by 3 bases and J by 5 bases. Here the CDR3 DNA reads TGTGCCAGCAGTTATGCGGGAGGGCCGGAGACCCAGTACTTC. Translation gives CASSYAGGPETQYF.

The CDR3 DNA is TGTGCCAGCAGCCTCGCCGGGACAGGGGCGGGGGAGCAGTACTTC. The encoded protein is CASSLAGTGAGEQYF. The J gene is TRBJ2-7, the V gene TRBV7-2; TRBD1 aligns across 10 bases. The junction had 11 bases not matched to a gene; V was cut back by 5 bases and J by 7 bases. The germline CDR1 and CDR2 sequences are SGHTA and FQGNSA. This CDR3 is built from 15 residues.

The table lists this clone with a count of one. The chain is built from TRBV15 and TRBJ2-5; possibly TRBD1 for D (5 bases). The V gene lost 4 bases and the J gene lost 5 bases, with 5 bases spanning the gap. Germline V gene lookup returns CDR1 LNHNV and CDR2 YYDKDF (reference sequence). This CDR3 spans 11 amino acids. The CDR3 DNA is TGTGCCACCAGCAAGGGGGAGACCCAGTACTTC. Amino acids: CATSKGETQYF. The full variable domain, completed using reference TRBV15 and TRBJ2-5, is DAMVIQNPRYQVTQFGKPVTLSCSQTLNHNVMYWYQQKSSQAPKLLFHYYDKDFNNEADTPDNFQSRRPNTSFCFLDIRSPGLGDTAMYLCATSKGETQYFGPGTRLLVL.

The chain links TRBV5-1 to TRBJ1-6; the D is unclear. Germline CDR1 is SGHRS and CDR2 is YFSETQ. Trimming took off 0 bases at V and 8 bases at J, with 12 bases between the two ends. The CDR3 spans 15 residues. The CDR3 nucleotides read TGCGCCAGCAGCTTGGGCGGGAGGAAGGATTCACCCCTCCACTTT. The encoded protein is CASSLGGRKDSPLHF.

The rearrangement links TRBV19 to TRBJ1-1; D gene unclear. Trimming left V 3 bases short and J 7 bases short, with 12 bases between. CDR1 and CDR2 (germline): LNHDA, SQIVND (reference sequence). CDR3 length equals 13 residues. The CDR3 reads CASSIGRPNEAFF. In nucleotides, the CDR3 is TGTGCCAGTAGTATCGGGAGGCCTAATGAAGCTTTCTTT.

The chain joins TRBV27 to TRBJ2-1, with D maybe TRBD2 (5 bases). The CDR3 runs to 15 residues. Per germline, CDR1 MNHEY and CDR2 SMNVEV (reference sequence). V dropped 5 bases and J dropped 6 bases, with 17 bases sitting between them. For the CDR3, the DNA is TGTGCCAGCAGTCACCTCCGGGAATCTCTCAATGAGCAGTTCTTC. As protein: CASSHLRESLNEQFF.

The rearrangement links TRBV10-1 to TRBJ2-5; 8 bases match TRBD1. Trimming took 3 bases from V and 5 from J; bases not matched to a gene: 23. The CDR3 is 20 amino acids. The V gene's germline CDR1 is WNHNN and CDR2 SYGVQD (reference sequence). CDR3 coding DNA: TGCGCCAGCAGTGACAAGGTAGGGGAGGATTGGCAGGGGGCCCGGGAGACCCAGTACTTC. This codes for CASSDKVGEDWQGARETQYF.

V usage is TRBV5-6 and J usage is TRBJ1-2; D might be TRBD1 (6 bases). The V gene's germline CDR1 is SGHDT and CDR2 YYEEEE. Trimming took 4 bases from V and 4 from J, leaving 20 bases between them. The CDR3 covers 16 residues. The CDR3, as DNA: TGTGCCAGCAGCCTGTCCGGGGGGGGCGGGGGCTATGGCTACACCTTC. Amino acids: CASSLSGGGGGYGYTF.

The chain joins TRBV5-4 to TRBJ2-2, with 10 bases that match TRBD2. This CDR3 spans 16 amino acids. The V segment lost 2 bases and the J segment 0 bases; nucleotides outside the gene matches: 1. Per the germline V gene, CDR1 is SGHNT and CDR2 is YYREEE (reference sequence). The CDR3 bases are TGTGCCAGCAGCTTCACTAGCGGGACGAACACCGGGGAGCTGTTTTTT. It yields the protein CASSFTSGTNTGELFF.

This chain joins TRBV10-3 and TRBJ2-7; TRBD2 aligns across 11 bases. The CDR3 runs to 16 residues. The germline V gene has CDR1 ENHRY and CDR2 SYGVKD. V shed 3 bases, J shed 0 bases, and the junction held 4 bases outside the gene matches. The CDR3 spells CAISDFSGGASYEQYV. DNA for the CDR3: TGTGCCATCAGTGATTTTAGCGGGGGGGCCTCCTACGAGCAGTACGTC.

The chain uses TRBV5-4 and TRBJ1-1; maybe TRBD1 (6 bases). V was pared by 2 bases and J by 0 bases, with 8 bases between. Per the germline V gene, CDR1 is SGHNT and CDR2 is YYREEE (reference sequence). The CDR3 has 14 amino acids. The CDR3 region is CASSFRGVNTEAFF. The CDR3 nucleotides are TGTGCCAGCAGCTTCAGGGGAGTGAACACTGAAGCTTTCTTT. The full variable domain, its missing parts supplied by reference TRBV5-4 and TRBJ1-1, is ETGVTQSPTHLIKTRGQQVTLRCSSQSGHNTVSWYQQALGQGPQFIFQYYREEENGRGNFPPRFSGLQFPNYSSELNVNALELDDSALYLCASSFRGVNTEAFFGQGTRLTVV.

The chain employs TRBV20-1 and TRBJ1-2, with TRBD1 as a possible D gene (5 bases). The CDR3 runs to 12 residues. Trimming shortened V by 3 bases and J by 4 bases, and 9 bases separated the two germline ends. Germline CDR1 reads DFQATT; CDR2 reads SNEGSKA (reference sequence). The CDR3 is CSASRGSYGYTF. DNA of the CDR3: TGCAGTGCTAGTCGGGGGAGCTATGGCTACACCTTC.

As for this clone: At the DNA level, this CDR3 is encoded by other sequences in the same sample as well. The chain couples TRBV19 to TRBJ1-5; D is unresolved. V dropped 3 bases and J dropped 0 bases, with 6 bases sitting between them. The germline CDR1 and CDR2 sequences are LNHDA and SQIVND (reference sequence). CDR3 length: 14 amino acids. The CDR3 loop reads CASSISFSNQPQHF. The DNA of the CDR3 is TGTGCCAGTAGTATTTCTTTTAGCAATCAGCCCCAGCATTTT. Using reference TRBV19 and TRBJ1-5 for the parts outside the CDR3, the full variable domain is DGGITQSPKYLFRKEGQNVTLSCEQNLNHDAMYWYRQDPGQGLRLIYYSQIVNDFQKGDIAEGYSVSREKKESFPLTVTSAQKNPTAFYLCASSISFSNQPQHFGDGTRLSIL.

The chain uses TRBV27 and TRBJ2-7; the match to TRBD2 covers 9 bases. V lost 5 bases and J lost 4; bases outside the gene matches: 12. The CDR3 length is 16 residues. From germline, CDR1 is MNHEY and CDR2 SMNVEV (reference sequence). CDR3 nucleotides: TGTGCCAGCAGTCCCCTCAGTAGCGGGAGTTGGTACGAGCAGTACTTC. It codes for CASSPLSSGSWYEQYF.

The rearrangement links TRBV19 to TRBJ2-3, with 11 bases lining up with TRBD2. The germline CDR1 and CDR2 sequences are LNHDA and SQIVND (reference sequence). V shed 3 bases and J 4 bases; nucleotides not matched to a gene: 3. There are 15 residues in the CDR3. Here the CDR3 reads CASSIRSGRADTQYF. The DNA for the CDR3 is TGTGCCAGTAGTATTCGTAGCGGGAGGGCAGATACGCAGTATTTT. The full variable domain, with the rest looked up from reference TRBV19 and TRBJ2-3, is DGGITQSPKYLFRKEGQNVTLSCEQNLNHDAMYWYRQDPGQGLRLIYYSQIVNDFQKGDIAEGYSVSREKKESFPLTVTSAQKNPTAFYLCASSIRSGRADTQYFGPGTRLTVL.

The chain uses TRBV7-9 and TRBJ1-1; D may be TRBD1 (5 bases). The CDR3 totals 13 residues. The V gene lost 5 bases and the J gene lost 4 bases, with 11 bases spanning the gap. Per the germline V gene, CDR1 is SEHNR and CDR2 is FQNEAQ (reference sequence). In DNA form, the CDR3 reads TGTGCCAGCAGCCCCTGGGGGGGCACTGAAGCTTTCTTT. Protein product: CASSPWGGTEAFF.

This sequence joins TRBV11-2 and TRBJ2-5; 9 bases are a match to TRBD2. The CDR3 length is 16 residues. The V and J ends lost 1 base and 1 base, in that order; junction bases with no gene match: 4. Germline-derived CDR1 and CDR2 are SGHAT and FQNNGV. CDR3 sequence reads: CASSLALAGFQETQYF. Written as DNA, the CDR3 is TGTGCCAGCAGCTTAGCCCTAGCGGGGTTCCAAGAGACCCAGTACTTC.

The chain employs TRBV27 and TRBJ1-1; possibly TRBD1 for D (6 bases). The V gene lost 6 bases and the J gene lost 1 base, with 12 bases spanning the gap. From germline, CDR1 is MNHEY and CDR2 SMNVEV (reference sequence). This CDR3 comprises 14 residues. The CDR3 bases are TGTGCCAGCAGCGTCGGGGGGGCGAACACTGAAGCTTTCTTT. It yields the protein CASSVGGANTEAFF.

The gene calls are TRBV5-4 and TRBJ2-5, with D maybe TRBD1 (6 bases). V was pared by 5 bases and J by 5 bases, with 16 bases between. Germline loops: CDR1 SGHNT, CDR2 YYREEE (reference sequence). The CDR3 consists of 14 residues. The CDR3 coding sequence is TGTGCCAGCAGTCGCAAGACAGGATGGGAGACCCAGTACTTC. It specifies CASSRKTGWETQYF.

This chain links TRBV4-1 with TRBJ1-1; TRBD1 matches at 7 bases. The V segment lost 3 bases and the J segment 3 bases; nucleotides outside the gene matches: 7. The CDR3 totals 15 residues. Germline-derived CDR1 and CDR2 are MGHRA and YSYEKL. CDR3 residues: CASSHPHRGDTEAFF. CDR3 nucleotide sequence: TGCGCCAGCAGCCATCCACACAGGGGCGACACTGAAGCTTTCTTT.

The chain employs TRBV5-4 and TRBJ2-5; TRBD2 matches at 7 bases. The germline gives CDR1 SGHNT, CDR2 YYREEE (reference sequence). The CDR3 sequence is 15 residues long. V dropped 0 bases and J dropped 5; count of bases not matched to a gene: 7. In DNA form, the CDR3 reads TGTGCCAGCAGCTTGGCCGGCGGGAGACCCGAGACCCAGTACTTC. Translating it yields CASSLAGGRPETQYF.

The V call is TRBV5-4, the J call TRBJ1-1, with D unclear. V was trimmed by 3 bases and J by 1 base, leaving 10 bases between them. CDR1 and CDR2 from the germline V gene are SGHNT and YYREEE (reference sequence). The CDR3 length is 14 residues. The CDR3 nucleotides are TGTGCCAGCAGCTCGAGAGAGAAGAACACTGAAGCTTTCTTT. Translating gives CASSSREKNTEAFF.

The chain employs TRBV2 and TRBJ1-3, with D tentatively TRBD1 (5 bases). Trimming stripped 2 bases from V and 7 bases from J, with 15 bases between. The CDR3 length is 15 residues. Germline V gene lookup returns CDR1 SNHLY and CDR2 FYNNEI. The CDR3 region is CASSETSAGLNTIYF. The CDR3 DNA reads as TGTGCCAGCAGTGAAACGAGCGCAGGGCTCAACACCATATATTTT.

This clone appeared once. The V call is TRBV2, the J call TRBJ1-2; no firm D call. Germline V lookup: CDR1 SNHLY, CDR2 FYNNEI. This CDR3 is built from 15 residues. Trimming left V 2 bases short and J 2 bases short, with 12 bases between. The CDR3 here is CASSETPGTNYGYTF. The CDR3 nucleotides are TGTGCCAGCAGTGAAACCCCGGGAACCAACTATGGCTACACCTTC.